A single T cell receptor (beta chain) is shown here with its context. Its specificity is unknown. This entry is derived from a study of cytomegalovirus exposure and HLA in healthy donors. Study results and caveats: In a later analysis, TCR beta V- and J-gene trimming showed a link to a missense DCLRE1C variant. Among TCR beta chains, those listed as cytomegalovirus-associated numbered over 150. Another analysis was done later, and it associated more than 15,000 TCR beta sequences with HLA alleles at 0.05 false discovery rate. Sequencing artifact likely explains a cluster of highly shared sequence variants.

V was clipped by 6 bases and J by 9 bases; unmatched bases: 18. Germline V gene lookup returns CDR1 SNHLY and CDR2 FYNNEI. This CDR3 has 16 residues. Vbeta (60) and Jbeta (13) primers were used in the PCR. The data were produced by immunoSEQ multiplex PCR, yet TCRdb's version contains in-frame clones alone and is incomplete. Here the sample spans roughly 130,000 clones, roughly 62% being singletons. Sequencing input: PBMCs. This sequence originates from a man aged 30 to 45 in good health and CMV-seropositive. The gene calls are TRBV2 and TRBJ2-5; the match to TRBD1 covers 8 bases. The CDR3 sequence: CASRGAGTGPPGAQYF. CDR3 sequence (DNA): TGTGCCAGCAGAGGGGCCGGGACAGGCCCGCCGGGGGCCCAGTACTTC.